Listed here are 12 T cell receptor beta chains from one sample, sequenced in a study of cytomegalovirus exposure and HLA in healthy donors. The PCR ran on 60 Vbeta and 13 Jbeta primers. The method was immunoSEQ multiplex PCR; TCRdb's version includes in-frame clones alone and lacks a portion of them. The sample has a few hundred thousand clones, 83% seen once. The sequenced sample consisted of PBMCs. The receptors stem from a girl aged 5-17 years in good health and CMV-seronegative.

The chain has TRBV11-3 and TRBJ2-1; D gene uncertain. The CDR3 has 15 amino acids. With 0 bases removed from V and 10 bases from J, the gap between germline ends came to 16 bases. CDR1 is SGHNT, CDR2 YENEEA, per germline. DNA of the CDR3: TGTGCCAGCAGCTTAGAGGCTCCTCCCCGGCGGGAGCAGTTCTTC. Translating it yields CASSLEAPPRREQFF.

The J gene is TRBJ1-6, the V gene TRBV5-6; a weak D match, TRBD1 (5 bases). CDR3 length equals 15 residues. The V end lost 4 bases, the J end lost 6 bases, and 14 bases lay between the germline ends. Germline CDR1 is SGHDT and CDR2 is YYEEEE. The CDR3 protein is CASSPARRGNSPLHF. In DNA form, the CDR3 reads TGTGCCAGCAGCCCGGCGAGGAGGGGTAATTCACCCCTCCACTTT.

The rearrangement joins TRBV27 to TRBJ2-1; perhaps TRBD2 as D (6 bases). Germline V gene sequence: CDR1 MNHEY, CDR2 SMNVEV (reference sequence). V was pared by 3 bases and J by 6 bases, with 15 bases between. This CDR3 spans 15 amino acids. CDR3 coding DNA: TGTGCCAGCAGTTTTGAAGCCGGGACTTCCAATGAGCAGTTCTTC. It yields the protein CASSFEAGTSNEQFF.

The chain couples TRBV28 to TRBJ2-1; TRBD2 matches at 11 bases. The CDR3 is made up of 15 amino acids. J gave up 8 bases and V 6 bases, and 9 bases lay outside the gene matches. Germline CDR1 MDHEN, CDR2 SYDVKM. CDR3 residues: CASSPTSGSWYEQFF. CDR3 coding DNA: TGTGCCAGCAGCCCAACTAGCGGGAGTTGGTATGAGCAGTTCTTC.

The rearrangement links TRBV4-2 to TRBJ2-7, with 7 bases that match TRBD1. The CDR3 covers 16 residues. Unmatched junction bases numbered 7, after V lost 0 bases and J lost 2 bases. CDR1 and CDR2 from the germline V gene are LGHNA and YNFKEQ. This CDR3 reads CASSQEFEGTAYEQYF. The CDR3, as DNA: TGTGCCAGCAGCCAAGAGTTTGAGGGGACAGCCTACGAGCAGTACTTC.

The chain couples TRBV28 to TRBJ1-2; 7 nucleotides line up with TRBD1. V shed 4 bases, J shed 3 bases, and the junction held 8 bases outside the gene matches. Germline V gene data show CDR1 as MDHEN and CDR2 as SYDVKM. This CDR3 contains 15 residues. The CDR3 region has the DNA TGTGCCAGCAGTTCCATCCTGGACAGGTACTATGGCTACACCTTC. Its protein is CASSSILDRYYGYTF.

The chain is built from TRBV10-3 and TRBJ1-2; possibly TRBD1 for D (5 bases). V dropped 2 bases and J dropped 4 bases, with 11 bases sitting between them. The CDR3 is 14 amino acids. Germline V CDR1 and CDR2: ENHRY, SYGVKD. The CDR3 region is CAISEGRQIYGYTF. The CDR3 coding sequence is TGTGCCATCAGTGAGGGCAGACAGATCTATGGCTACACCTTC.

The rearrangement joins TRBV18 to TRBJ2-7; weak D call: TRBD1 (5 bases). CDR1 is KGHSH and CDR2 is LQKENI in the germline V gene. Trimming removed 4 bases at V and 2 bases at J, with 27 bases between. This CDR3 is 19 amino acids long. This chain's CDR3 is CASSRFNKGAGIWAYEQYF. CDR3 sequence (DNA): TGTGCCAGCTCACGCTTCAACAAAGGGGCAGGGATATGGGCCTACGAGCAGTACTTC.

The chain carries TRBV5-8 and TRBJ2-2, with 9 bases matching TRBD1. CDR1 is SGHTS, CDR2 YDEGEE, per germline. The CDR3 is made up of 17 amino acids. J was trimmed by 2 bases and V by 1 base; bases with no gene match: 6. CDR3 nucleotide sequence: TGTGCCAGCAGCTTGTCCTGGACAGGGGTCAACACCGGGGAGCTGTTTTTT. Translation: CASSLSWTGVNTGELFF. The whole variable domain, filled in from reference TRBV5-8 and TRBJ2-2, reads EAGVTQSPTHLIKTRGQQATLRCSPISGHTSVYWYQQALGLGLQFLLWYDEGEERNRGNFPPRFSGRQFPNYSSELNVNALELEDSALYLCASSLSWTGVNTGELFFGEGSRLTVL.

A single count supports this clone. Other DNA sequences within the sample encode an identical CDR3. The genes are TRBV4-1 and TRBJ2-7; D possibly corresponds to TRBD1 (5 bases). The CDR3 has 15 amino acids. Germline V gene data show CDR1 as MGHRA and CDR2 as YSYEKL. V was trimmed by 3 bases and J by 0 bases, leaving 12 bases between them. DNA of the CDR3: TGCGCCAGCAGCCAGGTCGACAGCAGCTCCTACGAGCAGTACTTC. It is translated as CASSQVDSSSYEQYF.

This clone was seen only once. The rearrangement joins TRBV6-5 to TRBJ2-7, with TRBD1 matching 9 bases. Trimming took 2 bases from V and 5 from J; bases not matched to a gene: 7. CDR3 length: 15 residues. Germline loops: CDR1 MNHEY, CDR2 SVGAGI. CDR3 sequence (DNA): TGTGCCAGCAGTTACCACCCGGGACAGGGTAACGAGCAGTACTTC. This translates into CASSYHPGQGNEQYF.

This chain uses TRBV2 with TRBJ1-1; D is possibly TRBD1 (6 bases). This CDR3 comprises 19 residues. With 1 base removed from V and 3 bases from J, the gap between germline ends came to 24 bases. CDR1 is SNHLY and CDR2 is FYNNEI in the germline V gene. CDR3: CASSEDMGRGFVGDTEAFF. The CDR3 coding sequence is TGTGCCAGCAGTGAAGACATGGGCAGGGGTTTTGTAGGGGACACTGAAGCTTTCTTT.